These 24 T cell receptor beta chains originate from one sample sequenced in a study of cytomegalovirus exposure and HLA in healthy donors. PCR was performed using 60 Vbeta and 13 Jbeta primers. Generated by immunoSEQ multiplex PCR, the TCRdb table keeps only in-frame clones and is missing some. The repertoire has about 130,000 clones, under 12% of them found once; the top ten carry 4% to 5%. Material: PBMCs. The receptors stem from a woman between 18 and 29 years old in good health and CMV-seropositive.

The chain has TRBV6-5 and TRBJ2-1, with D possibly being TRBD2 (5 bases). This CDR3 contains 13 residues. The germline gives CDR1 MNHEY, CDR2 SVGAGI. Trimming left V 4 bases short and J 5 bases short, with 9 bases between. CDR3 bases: TGTGCCAGCAGTTCGACTATACACAATGAGCAGTTCTTC. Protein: CASSSTIHNEQFF.

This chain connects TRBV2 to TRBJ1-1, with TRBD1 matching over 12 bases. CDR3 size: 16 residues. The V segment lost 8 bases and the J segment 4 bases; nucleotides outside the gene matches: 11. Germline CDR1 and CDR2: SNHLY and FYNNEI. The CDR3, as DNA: TGTGCCAGCGGGGGACAGGGGGCCGTTTCAGGCACTGAAGCTTTCTTT. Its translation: CASGGQGAVSGTEAFF.

Here the CDR3 reads CATGSGSGNEQFF. The CDR3 nucleotides are TGTGCGACTGGTAGCGGTTCCGGCAATGAGCAGTTCTTC. This chain connects TRBV7-2 to TRBJ2-1; TRBD2 is a possible D gene (6 bases). Germline CDR1 SGHTA, CDR2 FQGNSA. The CDR3 sequence is 13 residues long.

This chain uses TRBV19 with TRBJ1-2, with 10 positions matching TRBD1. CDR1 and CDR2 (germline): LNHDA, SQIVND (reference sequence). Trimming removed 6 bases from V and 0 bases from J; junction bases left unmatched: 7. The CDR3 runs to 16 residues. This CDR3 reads CASSSRTGGANYGYTF. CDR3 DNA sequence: TGTGCCAGTAGCAGCCGGACAGGGGGAGCTAACTATGGCTACACCTTC.

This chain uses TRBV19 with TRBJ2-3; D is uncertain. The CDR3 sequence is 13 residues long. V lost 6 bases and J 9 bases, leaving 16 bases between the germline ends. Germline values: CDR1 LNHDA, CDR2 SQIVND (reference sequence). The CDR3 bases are TGTGCCAGTAGCGATCCACCCCCCGGGACGCAGTATTTT. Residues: CASSDPPPGTQYF.

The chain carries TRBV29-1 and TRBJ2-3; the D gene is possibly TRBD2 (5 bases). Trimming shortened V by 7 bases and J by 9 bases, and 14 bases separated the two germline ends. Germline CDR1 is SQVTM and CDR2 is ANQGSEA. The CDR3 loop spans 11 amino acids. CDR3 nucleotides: TGCAGCGGTGAGAGGTCGGGGACGCAGTATTTT. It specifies CSGERSGTQYF.

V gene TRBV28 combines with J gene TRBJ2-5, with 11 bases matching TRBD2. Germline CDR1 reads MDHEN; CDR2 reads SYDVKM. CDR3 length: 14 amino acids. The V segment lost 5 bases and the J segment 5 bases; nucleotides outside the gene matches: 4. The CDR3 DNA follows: TGTGCCAGCAGTATAACTAGCGGGAGTGAGACCCAGTACTTC. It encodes CASSITSGSETQYF.

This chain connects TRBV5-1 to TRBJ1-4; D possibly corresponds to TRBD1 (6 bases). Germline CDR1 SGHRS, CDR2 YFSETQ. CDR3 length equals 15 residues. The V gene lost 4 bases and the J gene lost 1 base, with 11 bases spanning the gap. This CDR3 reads CASSATGRTNEKLFF. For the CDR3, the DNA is TGCGCCAGCAGCGCTACAGGGAGAACTAATGAAAAACTGTTTTTT.

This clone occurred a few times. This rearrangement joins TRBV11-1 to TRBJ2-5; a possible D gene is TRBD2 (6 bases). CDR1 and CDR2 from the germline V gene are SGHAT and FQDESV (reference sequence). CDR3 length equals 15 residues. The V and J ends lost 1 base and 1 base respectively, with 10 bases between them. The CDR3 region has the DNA TGTGCCAGCAGCTTAGAGGGGACTGTCCAAGAGACCCAGTACTTC. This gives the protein CASSLEGTVQETQYF.

The CDR3 DNA reads as TGTGCCAGCTCCGCTGAGGGAGATACGCAGTATTTT. It translates to CASSAEGDTQYF. This chain connects TRBV6-4 to TRBJ2-3, with D possibly being TRBD2 (5 bases). This CDR3 is 12 amino acids long. The germline V gene encodes CDR1 MRHNA and CDR2 SNTAGT. V was clipped by 8 bases and J by 5 bases, with 11 bases between them.

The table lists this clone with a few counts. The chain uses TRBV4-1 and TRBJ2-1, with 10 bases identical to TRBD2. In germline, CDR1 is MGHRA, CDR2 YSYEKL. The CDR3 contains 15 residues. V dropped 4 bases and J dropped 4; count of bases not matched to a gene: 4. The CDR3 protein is CASSPWTSGYNEQFF. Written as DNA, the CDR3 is TGCGCCAGCAGCCCCTGGACTAGCGGATACAATGAGCAGTTCTTC.

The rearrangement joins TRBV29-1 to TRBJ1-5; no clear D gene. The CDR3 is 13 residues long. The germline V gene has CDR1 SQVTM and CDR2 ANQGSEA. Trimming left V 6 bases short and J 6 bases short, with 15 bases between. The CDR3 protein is CSVDDGRGQPQHF. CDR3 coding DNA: TGCAGCGTCGACGACGGTAGAGGTCAGCCCCAGCATTTT.

The CDR3 region is CASSSTGNLFTDTQYF. The CDR3 DNA reads as TGTGCCAGCAGTTCGACAGGGAACCTCTTCACAGATACGCAGTATTTT. V and J are TRBV5-4 and TRBJ2-3, with 7 bases matching TRBD1. V dropped 5 bases and J dropped 2; count of bases not matched to a gene: 11. The CDR3 loop spans 16 amino acids. Germline values: CDR1 SGHNT, CDR2 YYREEE (reference sequence).

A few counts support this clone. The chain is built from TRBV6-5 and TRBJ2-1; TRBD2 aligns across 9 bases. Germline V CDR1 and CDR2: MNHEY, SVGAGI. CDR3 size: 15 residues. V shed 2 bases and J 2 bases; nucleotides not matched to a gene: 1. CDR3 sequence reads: CASSYGLATYNEQFF. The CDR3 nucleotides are TGTGCCAGCAGTTACGGACTAGCGACCTACAATGAGCAGTTCTTC.

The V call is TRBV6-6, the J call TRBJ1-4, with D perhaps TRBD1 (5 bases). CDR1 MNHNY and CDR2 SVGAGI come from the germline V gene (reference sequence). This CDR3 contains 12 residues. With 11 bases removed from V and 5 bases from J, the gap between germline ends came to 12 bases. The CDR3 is CACGTANEKLFF. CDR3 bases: TGTGCCTGCGGGACGGCGAATGAAAAACTGTTTTTT.

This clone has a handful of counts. CDR3 nucleotide sequence: TGTGCCTGGAGTGGTGGCGGGAGTCTATACGAGCAGTACTTC. This sequence encodes CAWSGGGSLYEQYF. This chain links TRBV30 with TRBJ2-7, with 7 nucleotides matching TRBD2. CDR1 and CDR2 from the germline V gene are GTSNPN and SVGIG (reference sequence). This CDR3 spans 14 amino acids. V was clipped by 1 base and J by 4 bases; unmatched bases: 7.

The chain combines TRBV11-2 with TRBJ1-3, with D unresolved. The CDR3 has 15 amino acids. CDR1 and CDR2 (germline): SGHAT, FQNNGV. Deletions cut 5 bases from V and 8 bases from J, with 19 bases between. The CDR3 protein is CASSPGGKYKDTIYF. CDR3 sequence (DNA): TGTGCCAGCAGCCCGGGAGGGAAATACAAGGACACCATATATTTT.

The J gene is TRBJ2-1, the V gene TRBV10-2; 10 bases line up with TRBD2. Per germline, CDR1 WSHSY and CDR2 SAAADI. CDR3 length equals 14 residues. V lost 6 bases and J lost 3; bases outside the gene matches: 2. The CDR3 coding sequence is TGCGCCAGCAGGACTAGCGGGTTCTACAATGAGCAGTTCTTC. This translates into CASRTSGFYNEQFF.

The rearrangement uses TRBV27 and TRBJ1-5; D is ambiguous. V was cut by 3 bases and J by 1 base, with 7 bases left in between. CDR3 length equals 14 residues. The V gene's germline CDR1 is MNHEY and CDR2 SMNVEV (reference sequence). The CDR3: CASSFTQSNQPQHF. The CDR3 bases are TGTGCCAGCAGTTTTACACAAAGCAATCAGCCCCAGCATTTT.

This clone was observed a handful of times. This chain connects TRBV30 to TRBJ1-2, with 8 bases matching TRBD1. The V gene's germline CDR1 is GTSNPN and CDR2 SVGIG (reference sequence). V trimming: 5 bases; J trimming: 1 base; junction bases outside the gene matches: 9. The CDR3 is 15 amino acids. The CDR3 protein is CAWSGQGHLNYGYTF. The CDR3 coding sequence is TGTGCCTGGTCCGGACAGGGCCACCTTAACTATGGCTACACCTTC.

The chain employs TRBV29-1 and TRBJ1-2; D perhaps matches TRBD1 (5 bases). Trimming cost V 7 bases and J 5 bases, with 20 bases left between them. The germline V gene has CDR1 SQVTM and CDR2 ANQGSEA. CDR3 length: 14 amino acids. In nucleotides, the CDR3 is TGCAGCGCCTGTATCGGGGGATGTTTGTATGGCTACACCTTC. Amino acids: CSACIGGCLYGYTF.

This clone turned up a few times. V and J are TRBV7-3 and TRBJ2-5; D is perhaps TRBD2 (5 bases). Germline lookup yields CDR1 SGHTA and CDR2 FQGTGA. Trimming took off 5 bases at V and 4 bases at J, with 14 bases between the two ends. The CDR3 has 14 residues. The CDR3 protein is CASSQRGYGETQYF. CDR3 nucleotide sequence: TGTGCCAGCAGCCAAAGAGGGTACGGAGAGACCCAGTACTTC.

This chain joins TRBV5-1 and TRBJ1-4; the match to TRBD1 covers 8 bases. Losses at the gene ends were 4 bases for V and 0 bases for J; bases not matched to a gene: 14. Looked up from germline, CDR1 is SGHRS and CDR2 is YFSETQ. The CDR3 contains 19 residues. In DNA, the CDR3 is TGCGCCAGCAGCCCGTTGGGTCGGACAGGGCGGACAACTAATGAAAAACTGTTTTTT. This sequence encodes CASSPLGRTGRTTNEKLFF.

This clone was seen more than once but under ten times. The DNA of the CDR3 is TGCGCCAGCAGCTTGGAAGGGGGGAACACTGAAGCTTTCTTT. Protein: CASSLEGGNTEAFF. The rearrangement uses TRBV5-1 and TRBJ1-1; D is possibly TRBD1 (6 bases). Germline V lookup: CDR1 SGHRS, CDR2 YFSETQ. Deletions cut 0 bases from V and 1 base from J, with 7 bases between. The length of the CDR3 is 14 residues.